The rows below give T cell receptor beta chains drawn from one sample of a study of shared clonotypes between healthy human individuals. Assay used: immunoSEQ multiplex PCR; TCRdb lists only in-frame clones, some missing. The table includes millions of clones, about 95% detected once. Source material: naive CD8+ T cells sorted from blood. The receptors here all came from a man aged 18 to 30 in good health. Each CDR3 is given with its conserved first and last residue. Each record gives: clone size, D gene, J gene, V gene, CDR3 protein, CDR3 DNA. A D gene is named only where the DNA matches it firmly. Size tells how often a clone was seen (once, few, many) or the class of an expanded clone, and some rows leave it out.

.,.,TRBJ2-1,TRBV4-1,CASSQDGTIYNEQFF,TGCGCCAGCAGCCAAGATGGGACCATATACAATGAGCAGTTCTTC
once,.,TRBJ1-2,TRBV6-6,CASSYSEGGTGYTF,TGTGCCAGCAGTTACTCGGAGGGCGGGACCGGCTACACCTTC
.,.,TRBJ2-3,TRBV2,CASSEEVQTDTQYF,TGTGCCAGCAGTGAAGAGGTCCAAACAGATACGCAGTATTTT
.,.,TRBJ2-7,TRBV4-1,CASSQRLTDPYEQYF,TGCGCCAGCAGCCAACGATTAACAGACCCCTACGAGCAGTACTTC
.,.,TRBJ2-1,TRBV14,CASSHPVFLNEQFF,TGTGCCAGCAGCCACCCCGTCTTCTTGAATGAGCAGTTCTTC
.,.,TRBJ2-5,TRBV30,CAWSEQETQYF,TGTGCCTGGAGTGAGCAAGAGACCCAGTACTTC
few,TRBD1,TRBJ1-2,TRBV10-3,CAISDGTDYGYTF,TGTGCCATCAGCGACGGGACAGACTATGGCTACACCTTC
.,.,TRBJ1-4,TRBV27,CASSSLPLGYNEKLFF,TGTGCCAGCAGTTCCCTCCCACTGGGATATAATGAAAAACTGTTTTTT
.,TRBD1,TRBJ1-1,TRBV5-4,CASSSGQGLWEAFF,TGTGCCAGCAGCTCGGGACAGGGGTTGTGGGAAGCTTTCTTT
.,.,TRBJ2-2,TRBV4-3,CASSQELGRANTGELFF,TGCGCCAGCAGCCAAGAATTGGGCAGGGCCAACACCGGGGAGCTGTTTTTT
.,.,TRBJ2-7,TRBV6-5,CASSYASGGSGYEQYF,TGTGCCAGCAGTTACGCGTCCGGCGGGTCGGGCTACGAGCAGTACTTC
.,TRBD1,TRBJ1-1,TRBV13,CASAWDRAAEAFF,TGTGCCAGCGCCTGGGACAGGGCGGCTGAAGCTTTCTTT
.,.,TRBJ2-7,TRBV7-8,CASSLGGYSYEQYF,TGTGCCAGCAGCTTAGGGGGTTACTCCTACGAGCAGTACTTC
.,TRBD2,TRBJ2-5,TRBV10-3,CAISESLAGGEETQYF,TGTGCCATCAGTGAGTCGCTAGCGGGAGGAGAAGAGACCCAGTACTTC
.,.,TRBJ1-4,TRBV4-2,CASSQDEAGRTEKLFF,TGTGCCAGCAGCCAAGATGAGGCAGGTCGGACTGAAAAACTGTTTTTT
.,.,TRBJ2-1,TRBV27,CASSLQVYNEQFF,TGTGCCAGCAGTTTACAGGTATACAATGAGCAGTTCTTC
.,.,TRBJ2-7,TRBV6-5,CASSQGLYEQYF,TGTGCCAGCAGTCAGGGGCTCTACGAGCAGTACTTC
.,.,TRBJ2-1,TRBV7-6,CASSYGQNNEQFF,TGTGCCAGCAGCTACGGACAGAACAATGAGCAGTTCTTC
.,.,TRBJ2-3,TRBV29-1,CSVEYPLGDTQYF,TGCAGCGTTGAATATCCACTCGGGGATACGCAGTATTTT
.,.,TRBJ1-1,TRBV28,CASSLSRVSKAFF,TGTGCCAGCAGTTTATCAAGGGTTTCGAAGGCTTTCTTT
.,.,TRBJ1-4,TRBV6-5,CASTGQTNEKLFF,TGTGCCAGCACAGGGCAGACTAATGAAAAACTGTTTTTT
.,TRBD1,TRBJ1-1,TRBV10-1,CASTHRGTAQRTEAFF,TGCGCCAGCACACACAGGGGAACAGCTCAAAGGACTGAAGCTTTCTTT
.,TRBD2,TRBJ2-1,TRBV7-8,CASSKGLAGSSSYNEQFF,TGTGCCAGCAGCAAGGGACTAGCGGGATCGAGCTCCTACAATGAGCAGTTCTTC
once,.,TRBJ1-1,TRBV10-3,CAIGFGGDTEAFF,TGTGCCATCGGGTTTGGGGGGGACACTGAAGCTTTCTTT
.,TRBD2,TRBJ2-5,TRBV6-5,CASSFLAGAETQYF,TGTGCCAGCAGTTTTCTAGCGGGAGCAGAGACCCAGTACTTC
.,TRBD1,TRBJ2-6,TRBV18,CASSRDRGHTPGANVLTF,TGTGCCAGCTCGAGGGACAGGGGGCACACGCCGGGGGCCAACGTCCTGACTTTC
.,TRBD1,TRBJ1-6,TRBV28,CASSKKQGPYNSPLHF,TGTGCCAGCAGTAAAAAACAGGGGCCATATAATTCACCCCTCCACTTT
.,.,TRBJ2-7,TRBV7-8,CASSFDRLGYEQYF,TGTGCCAGCAGCTTTGACAGGCTTGGCTACGAGCAGTACTTC
.,.,TRBJ1-5,TRBV27,CASSPTPVAQPQHF,TGTGCCAGCAGTCCCACACCAGTAGCCCAGCCCCAGCATTTT
.,.,TRBJ2-3,TRBV4-1,CASSQDLPHTDTQYF,TGCGCCAGCAGCCAAGATCTGCCCCATACAGATACGCAGTATTTT
once,TRBD2,TRBJ2-1,TRBV19,CASSRTSGIYNEQFF,TGTGCCAGTAGTAGGACTAGCGGAATCTACAATGAGCAGTTCTTC
.,.,TRBJ2-3,TRBV30,CAWSPLDTDTQYF,TGTGCCTGGAGTCCGCTTGACACAGATACGCAGTATTTT
.,TRBD2,TRBJ2-7,TRBV5-1,CASSWTSGNSYEQYF,TGCGCCAGCAGCTGGACTAGCGGGAACTCCTACGAGCAGTACTTC
.,.,TRBJ2-7,TRBV7-8,CASSPHGYEQYF,TGTGCCAGCAGCCCTCACGGCTACGAGCAGTACTTC
.,TRBD2,TRBJ2-5,TRBV13,CASSLGWEGQETQYF,TGTGCCAGCAGCTTAGGGTGGGAGGGCCAAGAGACCCAGTACTTC
once,TRBD1,TRBJ1-2,TRBV19,CASRLTGDYGYTF,TGTGCCAGTAGACTTACAGGGGACTATGGCTACACCTTC
.,.,TRBJ2-5,TRBV2,CATGTWEQETQYF,TGTGCCACCGGGACTTGGGAACAAGAGACCCAGTACTTC
.,.,TRBJ1-3,TRBV5-6,CASSFPGISGNTIYF,TGTGCCAGCAGCTTTCCCGGGATCTCTGGAAACACCATATATTTT
.,.,TRBJ2-3,TRBV18,CASSVGDSTDTQYF,TGTGCCAGCTCAGTTGGTGATAGCACAGATACGCAGTATTTT
.,.,TRBJ1-2,TRBV10-2,CASSEGGGYTF,TGCGCCAGCAGTGAGGGGGGTGGCTACACCTTC
.,.,TRBJ2-7,TRBV6-1,CASSRTASYSYEQYF,TGTGCCAGCAGCCGGACGGCCTCCTACTCCTACGAGCAGTACTTC
.,.,TRBJ1-1,TRBV19,CASSSQGIAEAFF,TGTGCCAGTAGCAGTCAGGGGATAGCTGAAGCTTTCTTT
.,.,TRBJ1-3,TRBV9,CASSGMGGPIYF,TGTGCCAGCAGCGGTATGGGTGGGCCCATATATTTT
.,TRBD1,TRBJ1-5,TRBV4-2,CASSQVGTGGSNQPQHF,TGTGCCAGCAGCCAAGTGGGGACAGGGGGTAGCAATCAGCCCCAGCATTTT
.,.,TRBJ2-7,TRBV5-6,CASSLYLASYEQYF,TGTGCCAGCAGCTTGTACCTTGCTTCCTACGAGCAGTACTTC
.,.,TRBJ1-1,TRBV5-1,CASSFYRVGGTEAFF,TGCGCCAGCAGCTTCTACAGGGTGGGAGGCACTGAAGCTTTCTTT
.,.,TRBJ1-1,TRBV4-3,CASSQVLGTEAFF,TGCGCCAGCAGCCAAGTTCTTGGGACTGAAGCTTTCTTT
.,TRBD1,TRBJ1-5,TRBV2,CASRAGTVRSF,TGTGCCAGCAGGGCCGGGACAGTAAGGTCTTTT